Listed here are 25 T cell receptor beta chains from one sample, sequenced in a study of cytomegalovirus exposure and HLA in healthy donors. The PCR ran on 60 Vbeta and 13 Jbeta primers. The repertoire was sequenced with immunoSEQ multiplex PCR; TCRdb's copy has only in-frame clones and lacks some. The repertoire holds some 200,000 clones, over 75% seen once, with roughly 6% in the top ten. Input material: PBMCs. Source of these receptors: a man aged 35-49 years in good health and CMV-seropositive.

This chain uses TRBV7-9 with TRBJ1-2; a weak D match, TRBD1 (6 bases). Looked up from germline, CDR1 is SEHNR and CDR2 is FQNEAQ (reference sequence). The CDR3 runs to 15 residues. Between the trimmed V and J ends, which lost 5 bases and 4 bases, there was a span of 17 bases. The CDR3 nucleotides are TGTGCCAGCAGCGTGTCGGGGGGCGCCGGCTATGGCTACACCTTC. Encoded protein: CASSVSGGAGYGYTF.

The chain links TRBV9 to TRBJ2-7; possible D gene TRBD2, 5 bases. CDR1 SGDLS and CDR2 YYNGEE come from the germline V gene. There are 14 residues in the CDR3. Trimming removed 0 bases at V and 2 bases at J, with 9 bases between. The CDR3 is CASSVDRGTYEQYF. The DNA for the CDR3 is TGTGCCAGCAGCGTAGACCGGGGAACCTACGAGCAGTACTTC.

The genes are TRBV7-9 and TRBJ1-4, with D unresolved. Germline V gene data show CDR1 as SEHNR and CDR2 as FQNEAQ (reference sequence). The V end was cut by 0 bases, the J end by 2 bases, with 7 bases between. CDR3 length: 15 amino acids. The CDR3 spells CASSLARGTNEKLFF. As DNA, the CDR3 is TGTGCCAGCAGCTTAGCGCGCGGTACTAATGAAAAACTGTTTTTT.

The rearrangement uses TRBV27 and TRBJ2-5, with D perhaps matching TRBD2 (6 bases). Germline V gene data show CDR1 as MNHEY and CDR2 as SMNVEV (reference sequence). The CDR3 is made up of 13 amino acids. Trimming stripped 5 bases from V and 7 bases from J, with 14 bases between. CDR3 bases: TGTGCCAGCAGTCCGCGGGGCACGGGGACCCAGTACTTC. Amino acids: CASSPRGTGTQYF.

The chain recombines TRBV28 with TRBJ1-1; the D gene is possibly TRBD1 (6 bases). V lost 5 bases and J lost 5, with 15 bases in between. There are 14 residues in the CDR3. Germline values: CDR1 MDHEN, CDR2 SYDVKM. In nucleotides, the CDR3 is TGTGCCAGCAGTGTACTGAGGGGGGGAACTGAAGCTTTCTTT. Protein product: CASSVLRGGTEAFF.

The rearrangement links TRBV6-5 to TRBJ1-4; D might be TRBD1 (5 bases). CDR1 MNHEY and CDR2 SVGAGI come from the germline V gene. CDR3 length: 15 amino acids. Trimming took 1 base from V and 4 from J, leaving 10 bases between them. CDR3 residues: CASSYLLQGNEKLFF. The CDR3 DNA reads TGTGCCAGCAGTTACTTGTTGCAGGGTAATGAAAAACTGTTTTTT.

The V call is TRBV2, the J call TRBJ2-5; 9 nucleotides agree with TRBD2. Germline trimming cut 7 bases from V and 5 bases from J; bases unmatched to any gene: 14. This CDR3 comprises 16 residues. CDR1 is SNHLY and CDR2 is FYNNEI in the germline V gene. CDR3 amino acids: CASMGGAGGPWETQYF. CDR3 sequence (DNA): TGTGCCAGCATGGGTGGGGCGGGGGGGCCGTGGGAGACCCAGTACTTC.

This chain connects TRBV19 to TRBJ2-7, with D possibly being TRBD1 (6 bases). V shed 3 bases and J shed 0 bases, with 12 bases lying between them. Looked up from germline, CDR1 is LNHDA and CDR2 is SQIVND (reference sequence). This CDR3 region has 15 residues. This CDR3 reads CASSIVEGGSYEQYF. The CDR3 DNA is TGTGCCAGTAGTATTGTTGAAGGGGGCTCCTACGAGCAGTACTTC.

The gene calls are TRBV7-9 and TRBJ2-1; D is undetermined. The CDR3 runs 16 residues. V shed 7 bases and J shed 6 bases, with 22 bases lying between them. Per germline, CDR1 SEHNR and CDR2 FQNEAQ (reference sequence). The CDR3 region is CASIAFPSGVGNEQFF. For the CDR3, the DNA is TGTGCCAGCATCGCCTTCCCGTCGGGTGTAGGCAATGAGCAGTTCTTC.

On this clone: This CDR3 is also generated by other DNA sequences in the sample. J is TRBJ1-2 and V is TRBV7-2; 7 bases align to TRBD1. CDR1 is SGHTA and CDR2 is FQGNSA in the germline V gene. V lost 5 bases and J lost 5; bases outside the gene matches: 5. The CDR3 is made up of 13 amino acids. DNA of the CDR3: TGTGCCAGCAGCCCCGACAGGGAGTATGGCTACACCTTC. It encodes CASSPDREYGYTF. Full variable domain (remainder filled in from reference TRBV7-2 and TRBJ1-2): GAGVSQSPSNKVTEKGKDVELRCDPISGHTALYWYRQSLGQGLEFLIYFQGNSAPDKSGLPSDRFSAERTGGSVSTLTIQRTQQEDSAVYLCASSPDREYGYTFGSGTRLTVV.

The chain carries TRBV7-9 and TRBJ1-4; D possibly corresponds to TRBD1 (6 bases). V was shortened by 5 bases and J by 7 bases, with 14 bases between the two germline ends. The CDR3 is made up of 14 amino acids. Germline CDR1 SEHNR, CDR2 FQNEAQ (reference sequence). The CDR3 here is CASSRSGGSEKLFF. Written as DNA, the CDR3 is TGTGCCAGCAGCCGGTCGGGGGGCTCTGAAAAACTGTTTTTT.

This clone showed up just a few times. V and J are TRBV4-1 and TRBJ1-1, with no clear D. Deletions cut 7 bases from V and 7 bases from J, with 10 bases between. CDR3 length equals 11 residues. CDR1 is MGHRA, CDR2 YSYEKL, per germline. CDR3 loop: CASTQSGEAFF. The CDR3 coding sequence is TGCGCCAGCACCCAGTCCGGTGAAGCTTTCTTT.

This sequence joins TRBV29-1 and TRBJ2-7; D is unclear. The CDR3 is made up of 12 amino acids. V dropped 1 base and J dropped 1 base, with 5 bases sitting between them. Germline V gene data show CDR1 as SQVTM and CDR2 as ANQGSEA. CDR3 nucleotides: TGCAGCGTTGAAGCTCCGTCCTACGAGCAGTACTTC. Translated, it gives CSVEAPSYEQYF.

The rearrangement joins TRBV10-3 to TRBJ1-2, with D perhaps TRBD1 (6 bases). With 2 bases removed from V and 1 base from J, the gap between germline ends came to 11 bases. CDR1 ENHRY and CDR2 SYGVKD come from the germline V gene. The CDR3 loop spans 15 amino acids. DNA for the CDR3: TGTGCCATCAGTGAGGGACAGCTTATTAACTATGGCTACACCTTC. Translation: CAISEGQLINYGYTF.

The chain joins TRBV5-4 to TRBJ2-4; TRBD1 matches at 10 bases. The length of the CDR3 is 15 residues. Germline assignment: CDR1 SGHNT and CDR2 YYREEE (reference sequence). The V gene end was trimmed by 4 bases and the J gene end by 2 bases; junction bases not matched to a gene: 3. CDR3 residues: CASSRQGATKNIQYF. CDR3 DNA: TGTGCCAGCAGCCGACAGGGGGCAACCAAAAACATTCAGTACTTC.

The rearrangement joins TRBV7-2 to TRBJ2-7; perhaps TRBD2 as D (5 bases). CDR3 length: 14 residues. V dropped 4 bases and J dropped 0 bases, with 10 bases sitting between them. Germline CDR1 reads SGHTA; CDR2 reads FQGNSA. The CDR3 protein is CASSSIRDSYEQYF. CDR3 bases: TGTGCCAGCAGCTCGATCCGGGACTCCTACGAGCAGTACTTC.

This clone was detected only once. The chain couples TRBV2 to TRBJ1-5, with TRBD1 matching 8 bases. CDR3 size: 13 residues. With 6 bases clipped from V and 6 bases from J, the junction kept 4 bases outside the gene matches. The germline CDR1 and CDR2 sequences are SNHLY and FYNNEI. CDR3 region: CASRDREGQPQHF. CDR3 nucleotide sequence: TGTGCCAGCAGGGACAGGGAGGGTCAGCCCCAGCATTTT.

The chain couples TRBV28 to TRBJ1-5; D is uncertain. The CDR3 sequence is 14 residues long. V lost 6 bases and J lost 7, with 16 bases in between. Germline V gene data show CDR1 as MDHEN and CDR2 as SYDVKM. CDR3 in amino acids: CASSRQAGSQPQHF. The CDR3 coding sequence is TGTGCCAGCAGCCGACAAGCCGGTTCGCAGCCCCAGCATTTT.

The J gene is TRBJ1-2, the V gene TRBV4-3; possible D gene TRBD1, 6 bases. V lost 2 bases to trimming and J lost 2 bases, with 12 bases between them. The germline V gene has CDR1 LGHNA and CDR2 YSLEER. The CDR3 covers 15 residues. CDR3 loop: CASSQYRVSNYGYTF. DNA for the CDR3: TGCGCCAGCAGCCAATACAGGGTATCCAACTATGGCTACACCTTC.

The chain uses TRBV5-6 and TRBJ1-3; D ambiguous. Germline V gives CDR1 SGHDT, CDR2 YYEEEE. The V gene lost 2 bases and the J gene lost 4 bases, with 7 bases spanning the gap. The CDR3 sequence is 13 residues long. CDR3 in amino acids: CASSFHSGNTIYF. CDR3 coding DNA: TGTGCCAGCAGCTTCCACTCGGGAAACACCATATATTTT.

The chain combines TRBV27 with TRBJ1-2; TRBD1 agrees at 8 bases. Trimming removed 6 bases from V and 8 bases from J; junction bases left unmatched: 14. Per germline, CDR1 MNHEY and CDR2 SMNVEV (reference sequence). The CDR3 has 15 residues. DNA for the CDR3: TGTGCCAGCAGAATCGGACAGGGAGAGTTTTGGGGCTACACCTTC. As protein: CASRIGQGEFWGYTF.

J is TRBJ2-1 and V is TRBV9; a weak D match, TRBD1 (5 bases). This CDR3 is built from 13 residues. The V end was cut by 6 bases, the J end by 4 bases, with 11 bases between. Germline V gene sequence: CDR1 SGDLS, CDR2 YYNGEE. CDR3 region: CASTRVGYNEQFF. The DNA for the CDR3 is TGTGCCAGCACCAGGGTTGGGTACAATGAGCAGTTCTTC.

About this clone: A junction boundary mismatches the germline segment, possibly from a read error. The J gene is TRBJ2-7, the V gene TRBV7-7; 11 nucleotides align to TRBD2. This CDR3 has 13 amino acids. The germline V gene has CDR1 SSHAT and CDR2 FNYEAQ (reference sequence). CDR3 protein: CASSLAGGGEQYF. For the CDR3, the DNA is TGTGCTAGCAGCTTAGCGGGAGGGGGCGAGCAGTACTTC.

This clone was observed a few times. The chain couples TRBV5-6 to TRBJ2-1; D is possibly TRBD1 (6 bases). V was trimmed by 3 bases and J by 12 bases, leaving 25 bases between them. The length of the CDR3 is 16 residues. CDR1 is SGHDT and CDR2 is YYEEEE in the germline V gene. CDR3 sequence (DNA): TGTGCCAGCAGCTCTGCACCCCTGGACAGCACAATGAGGCAGTTCTTC. Its translation: CASSSAPLDSTMRQFF. Variable domain in full (rest from reference TRBV5-6 and TRBJ2-1): DAGVTQSPTHLIKTRGQQVTLRCSPKSGHDTVSWYQQALGQGPQFIFQYYEEEERQRGNFPDRFSGHQFPNYSSELNVNALLLGDSALYLCASSSAPLDSTMRQFFGPGTRLTVL.

The rearrangement links TRBV5-1 to TRBJ2-4; TRBD1 matches at 10 bases. Germline V gene data show CDR1 as SGHRS and CDR2 as YFSETQ. This CDR3 has 17 amino acids. Trimming at V came to 0 bases and at J to 6 bases, leaving 9 bases not matched to a gene. The CDR3 loop reads CASSLDSLGQGPNIQYF. DNA for the CDR3: TGCGCCAGCAGCTTGGACTCTTTGGGACAGGGGCCAAACATTCAGTACTTC.